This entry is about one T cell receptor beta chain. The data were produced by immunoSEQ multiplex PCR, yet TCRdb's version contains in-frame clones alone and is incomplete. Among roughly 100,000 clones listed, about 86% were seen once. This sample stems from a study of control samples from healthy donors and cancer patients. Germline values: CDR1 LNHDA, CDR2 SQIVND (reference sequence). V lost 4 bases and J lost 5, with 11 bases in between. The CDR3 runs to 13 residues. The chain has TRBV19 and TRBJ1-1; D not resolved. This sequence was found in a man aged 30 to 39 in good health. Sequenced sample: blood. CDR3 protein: CASSSLVATEAFF. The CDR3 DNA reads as TGTGCCAGTAGTAGCCTGGTTGCTACTGAAGCTTTCTTT.